A selection of T cell receptor beta chains follows, all from one sample in a study of beta chain features in type 1 diabetes. TCRdb's table, derived via immunoSEQ multiplex PCR, lists solely in-frame clones and lacks some. The sample shows hundreds of thousands of clones, around 15% of them seen only once. Sequenced: naive CD4+ T cells from blood. The receptors stem from a man aged 18 to 30 with type 1 diabetes. The CDR3 runs from the conserved cysteine through the conserved F or W. The D gene is left open where the match is weak. The listing skips clone size in some rows; elsewhere it reads once, few, many or a size class.

size | J | V | D | CDR3 | DNA
- | TRBJ2-5 | TRBV7-2 | - | CASSLSETQYF | TGTGCCAGCAGCTTATCGGAGACCCAGTACTTC
- | TRBJ1-4 | TRBV11-3 | TRBD1 | CASSPHDRANEKLFF | TGTGCCAGCAGCCCCCACGACAGGGCCAATGAAAAACTGTTTTTT
- | TRBJ2-7 | TRBV18 | - | CASSPNQGSPYEQYF | TGTGCCAGCTCACCAAATCAGGGGTCCCCCTACGAGCAGTACTTC
few | TRBJ1-4 | TRBV18 | - | CASSPPGHHNEKLFF | TGTGCCAGCTCACCACCGGGACACCATAATGAAAAACTGTTTTTT
- | TRBJ1-5 | TRBV30 | - | CAWSSGNSNQPQHF | TGTGCCTGGTCTTCAGGGAACAGCAATCAGCCCCAGCATTTT
- | TRBJ2-1 | TRBV28 | - | CASSQLASDYNEQFF | TGTGCCAGCAGTCAACTAGCTTCCGACTACAATGAGCAGTTCTTC
- | TRBJ2-7 | TRBV30 | TRBD1 | CAWSEKGTGDEQYF | TGTGCCTGGAGTGAGAAGGGGACAGGGGACGAGCAGTACTTC
few | TRBJ2-1 | TRBV11-1 | - | CASSPNSGGPYNEQFF | TGTGCCAGCAGCCCAAATAGCGGAGGCCCCTACAATGAGCAGTTCTTC
few | TRBJ1-5 | TRBV6-5 | TRBD1 | CASSSVGTATYQPQHF | TGTGCCAGCAGTTCGGTGGGGACAGCAACCTATCAGCCCCAGCATTTT
few | TRBJ1-2 | TRBV2 | - | CASSATRTTYGYTF | TGTGCCAGCAGTGCGACACGGACGACCTATGGCTACACCTTC
few | TRBJ1-5 | TRBV19 | - | CASSGQYSNQPQHF | TGTGCCAGTAGCGGACAGTATAGCAATCAGCCCCAGCATTTT
- | TRBJ1-4 | TRBV7-2 | - | CASSLEIRAANEKLFF | TGTGCCAGCAGCCTAGAGATCAGGGCAGCTAATGAAAAACTGTTTTTT
few | TRBJ2-2 | TRBV2 | - | CASRINTGELFF | TGTGCCAGCAGGATCAACACCGGGGAGCTGTTTTTT
- | TRBJ1-2 | TRBV6-5 | - | CASSILGGNGYTF | TGTGCCAGCAGCATCTTGGGCGGGAATGGCTACACCTTC
- | TRBJ2-3 | TRBV9 | - | CASSSRSRRGTDTQYF | TGTGCCAGCAGTTCACGGAGTCGAAGAGGCACAGATACGCAGTATTTT
- | TRBJ1-5 | TRBV25-1 | TRBD1 | CASRGQGSSQPQHF | TGTGCCAGCCGTGGACAGGGGAGTAGTCAGCCCCAGCATTTT
- | TRBJ2-2 | TRBV5-4 | - | CASSFDGNSAYTGELFF | TGTGCCAGCAGCTTCGATGGGAATAGCGCCTACACCGGGGAGCTGTTTTTT
- | TRBJ2-7 | TRBV11-3 | TRBD1 | CASLRGNYEQYF | TGTGCCTCTCTCAGGGGGAACTACGAGCAGTACTTC
few | TRBJ2-1 | TRBV6-5 | TRBD1 | CASSHAGTGWHEQFF | TGTGCCAGCAGTCATGCCGGGACAGGGTGGCATGAGCAGTTCTTC
few | TRBJ2-1 | TRBV10-3 | - | CAISEFGDEQFF | TGTGCCATCAGTGAGTTTGGTGATGAGCAGTTCTTC
- | TRBJ2-3 | TRBV2 | - | CASSLHTDTQYF | TGTGCCAGCAGCCTCCACACAGATACGCAGTATTTT
- | TRBJ2-4 | TRBV7-9 | - | CASSFKTGALLAKNIQYF | TGTGCCAGCAGCTTCAAGACCGGGGCTCTCTTAGCCAAAAACATTCAGTACTTC
few | TRBJ1-5 | TRBV6-5 | TRBD1 | CASSYSRQGAIQPQHF | TGTGCCAGCAGTTACTCGCGGCAGGGGGCTATCCAGCCCCAGCATTTT